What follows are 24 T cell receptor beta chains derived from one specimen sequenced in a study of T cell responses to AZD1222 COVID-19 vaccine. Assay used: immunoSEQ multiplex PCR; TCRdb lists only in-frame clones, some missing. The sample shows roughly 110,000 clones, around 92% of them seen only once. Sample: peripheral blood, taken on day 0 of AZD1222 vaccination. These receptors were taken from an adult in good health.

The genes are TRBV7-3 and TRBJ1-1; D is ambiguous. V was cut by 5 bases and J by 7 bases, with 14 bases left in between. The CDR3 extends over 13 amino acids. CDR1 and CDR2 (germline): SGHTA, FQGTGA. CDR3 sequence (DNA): TGTGCCAGCAGCGGTGGGATGTATGGTGAAGCTTTCTTT. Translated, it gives CASSGGMYGEAFF.

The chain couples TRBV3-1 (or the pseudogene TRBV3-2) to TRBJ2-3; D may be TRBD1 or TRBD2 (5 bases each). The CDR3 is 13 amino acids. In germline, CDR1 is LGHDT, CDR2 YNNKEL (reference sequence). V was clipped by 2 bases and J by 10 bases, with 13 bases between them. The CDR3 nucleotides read TGTGCCAGCAGCCAACGAAAGGTGGGGGCGCAGTATTTT. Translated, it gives CASSQRKVGAQYF.

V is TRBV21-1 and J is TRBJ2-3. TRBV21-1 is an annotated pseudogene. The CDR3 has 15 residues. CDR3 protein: CASSPPKVGQDTQYF. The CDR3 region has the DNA TGTGCCAGCAGCCCCCCTAAGGTCGGGCAAGATACGCAGTATTTT.

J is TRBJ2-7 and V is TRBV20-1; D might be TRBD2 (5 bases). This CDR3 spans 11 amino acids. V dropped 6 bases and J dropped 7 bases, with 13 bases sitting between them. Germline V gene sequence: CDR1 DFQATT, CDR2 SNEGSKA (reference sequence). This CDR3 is CSAAMGAEQYF. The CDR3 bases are TGCAGTGCGGCAATGGGAGCGGAGCAGTACTTC.

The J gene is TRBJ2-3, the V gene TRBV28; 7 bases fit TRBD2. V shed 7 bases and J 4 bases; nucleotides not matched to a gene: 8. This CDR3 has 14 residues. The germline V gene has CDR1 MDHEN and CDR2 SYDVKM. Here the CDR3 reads CASTKWGGADTQYF. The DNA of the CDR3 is TGTGCCAGCACCAAGTGGGGGGGTGCAGATACGCAGTATTTT.

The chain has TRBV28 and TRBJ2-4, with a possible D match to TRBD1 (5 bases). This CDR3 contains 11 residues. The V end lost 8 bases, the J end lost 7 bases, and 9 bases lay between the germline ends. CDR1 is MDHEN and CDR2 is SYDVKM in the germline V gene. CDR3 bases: TGTGCCAGCGACAGCCGGAACATTCAGTACTTC. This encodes CASDSRNIQYF.

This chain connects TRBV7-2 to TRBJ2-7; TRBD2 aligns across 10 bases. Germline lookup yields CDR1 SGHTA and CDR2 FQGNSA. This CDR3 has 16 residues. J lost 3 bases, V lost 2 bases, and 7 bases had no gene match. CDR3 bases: TGTGCCAGCAGCTTACAGTCTCTAGCGGGAGACTACGAGCAGTACTTC. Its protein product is CASSLQSLAGDYEQYF.

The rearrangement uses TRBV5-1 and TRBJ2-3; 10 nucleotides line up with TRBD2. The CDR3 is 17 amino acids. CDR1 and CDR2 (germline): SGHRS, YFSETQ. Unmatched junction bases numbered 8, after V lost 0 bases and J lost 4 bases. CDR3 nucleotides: TGCGCCAGCAGCTTGGGGTCTAGCGGGAGTTTCGCAGATACGCAGTATTTT. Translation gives CASSLGSSGSFADTQYF. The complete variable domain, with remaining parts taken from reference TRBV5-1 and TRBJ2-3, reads KAGVTQTPRYLIKTRGQQVTLSCSPISGHRSVSWYQQTPGQGLQFLFEYFSETQRNKGNFPGRFSGRQFSNSRSEMNVSTLELGDSALYLCASSLGSSGSFADTQYFGPGTRLTVL.

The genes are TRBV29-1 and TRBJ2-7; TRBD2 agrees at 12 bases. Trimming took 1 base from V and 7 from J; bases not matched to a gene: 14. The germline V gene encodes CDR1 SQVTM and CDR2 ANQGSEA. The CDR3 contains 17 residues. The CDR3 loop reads CSVEASGPSGRAGEQYF. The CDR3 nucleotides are TGCAGCGTTGAAGCTTCCGGTCCTAGCGGGAGGGCGGGGGAGCAGTACTTC.

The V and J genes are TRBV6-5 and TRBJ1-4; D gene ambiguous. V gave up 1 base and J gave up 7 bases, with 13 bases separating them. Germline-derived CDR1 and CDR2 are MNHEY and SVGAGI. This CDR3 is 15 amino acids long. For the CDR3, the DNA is TGTGCCAGCAGTTACTTCGGCACGATCGCTGAAAAACTGTTTTTT. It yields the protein CASSYFGTIAEKLFF.

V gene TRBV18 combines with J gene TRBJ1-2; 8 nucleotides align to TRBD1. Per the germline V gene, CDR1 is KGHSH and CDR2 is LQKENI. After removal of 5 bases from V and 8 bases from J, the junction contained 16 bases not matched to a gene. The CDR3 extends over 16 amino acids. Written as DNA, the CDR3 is TGTGCCAGCTCAACTACCGGGACAGGCCTCCGTGGGGGCTACACCTTC. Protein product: CASSTTGTGLRGGYTF. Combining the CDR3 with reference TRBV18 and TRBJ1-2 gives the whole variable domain NAGVMQNPRHLVRRRGQEARLRCSPMKGHSHVYWYRQLPEEGLKFMVYLQKENIIDESGMPKERFSAEFPKEGPSILRIQQVVRGDSAAYFCASSTTGTGLRGGYTFGSGTRLTVV.

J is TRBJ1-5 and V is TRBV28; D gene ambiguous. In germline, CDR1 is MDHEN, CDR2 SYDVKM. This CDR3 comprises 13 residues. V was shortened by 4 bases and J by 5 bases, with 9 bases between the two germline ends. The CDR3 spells CASSSSRDQPQHF. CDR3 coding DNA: TGTGCCAGCAGTTCCTCGCGCGATCAGCCCCAGCATTTT.

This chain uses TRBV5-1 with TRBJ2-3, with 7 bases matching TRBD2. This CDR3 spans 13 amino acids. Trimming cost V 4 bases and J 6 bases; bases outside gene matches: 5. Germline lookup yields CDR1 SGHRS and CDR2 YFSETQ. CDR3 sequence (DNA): TGCGCCAGCAGCAAAACTAGCGCTGATACGCAGTATTTT. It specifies CASSKTSADTQYF.

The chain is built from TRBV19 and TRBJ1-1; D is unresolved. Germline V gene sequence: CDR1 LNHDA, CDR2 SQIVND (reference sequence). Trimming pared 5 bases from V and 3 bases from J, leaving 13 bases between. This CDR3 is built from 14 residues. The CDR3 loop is CASSDPSAYTEAFF. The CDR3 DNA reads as TGTGCCAGTAGTGACCCATCAGCTTACACTGAAGCTTTCTTT. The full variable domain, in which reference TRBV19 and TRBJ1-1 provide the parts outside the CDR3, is DGGITQSPKYLFRKEGQNVTLSCEQNLNHDAMYWYRQDPGQGLRLIYYSQIVNDFQKGDIAEGYSVSREKKESFPLTVTSAQKNPTAFYLCASSDPSAYTEAFFGQGTRLTVV.

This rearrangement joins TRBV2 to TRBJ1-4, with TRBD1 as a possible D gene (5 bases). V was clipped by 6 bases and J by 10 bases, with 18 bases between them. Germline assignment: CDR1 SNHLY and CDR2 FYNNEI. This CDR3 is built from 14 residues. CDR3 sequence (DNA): TGTGCCAGCAGGAGGCAGGGTAGCGACGGAAAACTGTTTTTT. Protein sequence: CASRRQGSDGKLFF.

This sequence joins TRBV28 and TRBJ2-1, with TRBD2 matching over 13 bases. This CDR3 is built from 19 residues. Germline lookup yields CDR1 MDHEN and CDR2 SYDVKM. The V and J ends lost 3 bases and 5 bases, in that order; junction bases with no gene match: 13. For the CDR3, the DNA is TGTGCCAGCAGTTTCGGATTAAGGACTAGCGGGAGCATCGACAATGAGCAGTTCTTC. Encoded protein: CASSFGLRTSGSIDNEQFF. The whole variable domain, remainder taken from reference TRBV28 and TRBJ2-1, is DVKVTQSSRYLVKRTGEKVFLECVQDMDHENMFWYRQDPGLGLRLIYFSYDVKMKEKGDIPEGYSVSREKKERFSLILESASTNQTSMYLCASSFGLRTSGSIDNEQFFGPGTRLTVL.

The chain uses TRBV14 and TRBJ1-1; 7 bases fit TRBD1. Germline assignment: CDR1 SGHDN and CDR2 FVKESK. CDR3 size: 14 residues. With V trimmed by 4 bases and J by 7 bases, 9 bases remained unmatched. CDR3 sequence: CASSPLTGTYEAFF. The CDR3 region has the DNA TGTGCCAGCAGCCCCTTGACAGGGACCTATGAAGCTTTCTTT.

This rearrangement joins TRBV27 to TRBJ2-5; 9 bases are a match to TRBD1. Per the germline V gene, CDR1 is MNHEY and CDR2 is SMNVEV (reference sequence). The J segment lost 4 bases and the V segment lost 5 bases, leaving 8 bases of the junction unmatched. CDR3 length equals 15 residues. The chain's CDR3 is CASSPRQGVSETQYF. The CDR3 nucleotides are TGTGCCAGCAGTCCCCGACAGGGGGTATCAGAGACCCAGTACTTC.

CDR3 protein: CASSNRDLLPYNEQFF. CDR3 coding DNA: TGTGCCAGTAGTAACCGGGACCTCCTGCCGTACAATGAGCAGTTCTTC. The rearrangement joins TRBV19 to TRBJ2-1; the D gene could be TRBD1 or TRBD2 (5 bases each). V was shortened by 4 bases and J by 4 bases, with 17 bases between the two germline ends. Germline lookup yields CDR1 LNHDA and CDR2 SQIVND (reference sequence). CDR3 length equals 16 residues.

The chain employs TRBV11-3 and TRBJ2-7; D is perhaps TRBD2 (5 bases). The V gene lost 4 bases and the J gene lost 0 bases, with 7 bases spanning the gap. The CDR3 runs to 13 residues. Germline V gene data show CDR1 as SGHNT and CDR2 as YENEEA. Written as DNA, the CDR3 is TGTGCCAGCAGCTCCCGGGGCTCCTACGAGCAGTACTTC. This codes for CASSSRGSYEQYF.

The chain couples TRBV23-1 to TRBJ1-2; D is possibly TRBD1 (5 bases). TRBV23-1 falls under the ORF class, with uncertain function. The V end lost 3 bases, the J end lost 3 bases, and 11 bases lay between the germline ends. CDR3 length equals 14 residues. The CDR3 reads CASSHRREDYGYTF. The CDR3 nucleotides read TGCGCCAGCAGTCATCGCAGGGAGGACTATGGCTACACCTTC.

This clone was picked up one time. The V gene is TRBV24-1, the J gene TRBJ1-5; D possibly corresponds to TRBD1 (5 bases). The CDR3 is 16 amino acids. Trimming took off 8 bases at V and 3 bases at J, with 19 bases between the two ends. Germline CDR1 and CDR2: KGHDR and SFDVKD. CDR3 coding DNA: TGTGCCACCACGGAAGCTTCCAGGGATCACAATCAGCCCCAGCATTTT. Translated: CATTEASRDHNQPQHF.

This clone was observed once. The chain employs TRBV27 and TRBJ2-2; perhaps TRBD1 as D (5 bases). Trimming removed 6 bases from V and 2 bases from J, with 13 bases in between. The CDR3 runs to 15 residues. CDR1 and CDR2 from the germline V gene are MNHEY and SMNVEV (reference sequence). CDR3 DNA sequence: TGTGCCAGCAGGAACTGGACACCTAACACCGGGGAGCTGTTTTTT. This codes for CASRNWTPNTGELFF.

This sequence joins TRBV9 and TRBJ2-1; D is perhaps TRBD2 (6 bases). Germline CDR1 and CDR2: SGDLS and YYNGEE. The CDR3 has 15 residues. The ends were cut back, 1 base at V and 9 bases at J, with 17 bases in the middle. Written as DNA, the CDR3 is TGTGCCAGCAGCGTATTTGAGCGGGTCCAAGTTGAGCAGTTCTTC. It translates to CASSVFERVQVEQFF.